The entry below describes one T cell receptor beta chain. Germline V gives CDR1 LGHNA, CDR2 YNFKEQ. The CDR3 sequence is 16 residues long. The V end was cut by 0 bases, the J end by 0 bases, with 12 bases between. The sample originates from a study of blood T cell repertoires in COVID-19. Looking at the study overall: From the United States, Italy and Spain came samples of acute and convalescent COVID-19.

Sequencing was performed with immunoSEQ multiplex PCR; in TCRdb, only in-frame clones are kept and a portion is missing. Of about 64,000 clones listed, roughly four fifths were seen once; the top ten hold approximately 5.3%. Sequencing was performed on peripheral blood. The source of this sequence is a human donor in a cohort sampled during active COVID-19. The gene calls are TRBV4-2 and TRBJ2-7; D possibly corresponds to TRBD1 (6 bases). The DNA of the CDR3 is TGTGCCAGCAGCCAAGATCTTCGACAGGACTCCTACGAGCAGTACTTC. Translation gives CASSQDLRQDSYEQYF.